The clone carrying this T cell receptor (beta chain) has a handful of counts. V dropped 4 bases and J dropped 1 base, with 11 bases sitting between them. The CDR3 consists of 14 residues. CDR1 and CDR2 (germline): SGHDT, YYEEEE. The PCR had 60 Vbeta and 13 Jbeta primers. The repertoire was sequenced with immunoSEQ multiplex PCR; TCRdb's copy has only in-frame clones and lacks some. The data show over 150,000 clones, 68% seen once. The record originates from a study of cytomegalovirus exposure and HLA in healthy donors. For the study at large: A data release that came early held tens of millions of unique TCRs from HLA-typed donors.

The chain employs TRBV5-6 and TRBJ1-1; TRBD1 might be the D (5 bases). The sequenced sample was PBMCs. This clonotype originated in a woman under 30 in good health and CMV-seropositive. The CDR3 DNA reads TGTGCCAGCAGCGGAGGGGCGGCGAACACTGAAGCTTTCTTT. It specifies CASSGGAANTEAFF.